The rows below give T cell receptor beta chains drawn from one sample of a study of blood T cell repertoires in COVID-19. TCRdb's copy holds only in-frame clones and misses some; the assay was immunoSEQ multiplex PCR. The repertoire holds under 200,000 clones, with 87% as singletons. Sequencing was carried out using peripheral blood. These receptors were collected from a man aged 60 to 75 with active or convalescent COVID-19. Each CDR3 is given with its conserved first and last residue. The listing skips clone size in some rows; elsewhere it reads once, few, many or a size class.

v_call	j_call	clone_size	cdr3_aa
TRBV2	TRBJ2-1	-	CASSLAGLSNEQFF
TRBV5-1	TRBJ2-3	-	CASSLAPQDTQYF
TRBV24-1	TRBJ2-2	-	CATSDLRAGGVSGELFF
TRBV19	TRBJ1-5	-	CASRQGNGFGVFDQPQHF
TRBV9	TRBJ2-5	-	CASSPSGQGYQETQYF
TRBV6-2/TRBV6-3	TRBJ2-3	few	CASRPVGGSLSTDTQYF
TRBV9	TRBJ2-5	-	CASSPFSGGETQYF
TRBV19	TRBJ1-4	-	CASLGTAQNEKLFF
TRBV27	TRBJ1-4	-	CASSLHSGGPNEKLFF
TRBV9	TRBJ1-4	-	CASSVSGHPNEKLFF
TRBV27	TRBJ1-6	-	CASSLWTGRVLNSPLHF
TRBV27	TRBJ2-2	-	CASRLQRGDGGELFF
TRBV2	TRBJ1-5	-	CASRHRISNQPQHF
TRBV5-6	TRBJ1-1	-	CASSLAETVMNTEAFF
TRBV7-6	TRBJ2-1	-	CASSSQGHNEQFF
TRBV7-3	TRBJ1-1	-	CASSPNTGTPAAFF
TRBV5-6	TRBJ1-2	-	CASSSRQGFIYGYTF
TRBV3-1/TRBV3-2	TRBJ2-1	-	CASSQDPLRTGGNEQFF
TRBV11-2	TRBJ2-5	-	CASSYPAGAGETQYF
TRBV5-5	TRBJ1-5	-	CASSLAGGHSNQPQHF
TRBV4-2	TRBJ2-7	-	CASSQIAGGLSSYEQYF
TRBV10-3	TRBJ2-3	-	CAISEFLVSTDTQYF
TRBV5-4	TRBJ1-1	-	CASSARDRGGTEAFF
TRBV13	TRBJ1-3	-	CASSLEQRQNTIYF
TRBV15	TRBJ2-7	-	CATSRDLGGPNGEQYF
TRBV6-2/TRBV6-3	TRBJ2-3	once	CASSYADTQYF
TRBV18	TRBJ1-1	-	CASSPDRESEAFF
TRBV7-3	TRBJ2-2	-	CASSLTLTGGTGELFF
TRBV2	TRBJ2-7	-	CARVAGSSYEQYF
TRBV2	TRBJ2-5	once	CASSVDAGQETQYF
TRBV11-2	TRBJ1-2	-	CASSSLIHRGRAYGYTF
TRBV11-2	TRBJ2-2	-	CASSPQGVPNTGELFF
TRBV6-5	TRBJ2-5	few	CASRRTVQETQYF
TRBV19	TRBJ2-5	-	CASSIGGGRTETQYF
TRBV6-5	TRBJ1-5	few	CASSYRDNQPQHF
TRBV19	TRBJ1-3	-	CASRTVGRAGNTIYF
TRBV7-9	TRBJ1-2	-	CASSFGDRGSYGYTF